This TCR beta chain stems from a study of OX40 agonist ivuxolimab in advanced cancers. The data were produced by immunoSEQ multiplex PCR, yet TCRdb's version contains in-frame clones alone and is incomplete. The sample contains about 110,000 clones, under 95% of which appear only once. This CDR3 is built from 12 residues. The ends were cut back, 4 bases at V and 3 bases at J, with 9 bases in the middle. Germline lookup yields CDR1 SQVTM and CDR2 ANQGSEA. The sequence was obtained from an adult with an advanced solid tumor such as melanoma, head and neck, liver or kidney cancer. The genes are TRBV29-1 and TRBJ1-1, with D perhaps matching TRBD1 (6 bases). The input for sequencing was CD4+ or CD8+ T cells sorted from blood, taken in a trial of the OX40 agonist ivuxolimab. For the CDR3, the DNA is TGCAGCGTTGGAGGGGGAGACACTGAAGCTTTCTTT. The encoded protein is CSVGGGDTEAFF.